The present T cell receptor (beta chain) was sequenced within a study of T-cell reconstitution after alpha-beta-depleted transplantation in children. Overall study results and limits: After transplant, at about two months, alpha-beta T cells were reportedly derived from several hundred expanded graft clones.

Germline V gene lookup returns CDR1 LNHDA and CDR2 SQIVND (reference sequence). This CDR3 contains 12 residues. Trimming took 9 bases from V and 5 from J, leaving 10 bases between them. A remark on this clonotype: What it binds is not known.

Unique molecular identifiers were built into the TCRbeta library. In TCRdb, the PCR reads were re-called with MiXCR into one record per CDR3 protein. In the table there are 200,000 to 250,000 distinct CDR3 sequences, approximately 11% of which are singletons. This clonotype was sampled from a child less than two years old with acute myeloid leukemia, due to receive a stem cell transplant. The source material was PBMCs, sampled before TCRalphabeta/CD19-depleted stem cell transplant. The V and J genes are TRBV19 and TRBJ2-2; D is tentatively TRBD1 or TRBD2 (5 bases each). CDR3 nucleotide sequence: TGTGCCAGCCACAGGAGGACCGGGGAGCTGTTTTTT. It yields the protein CASHRRTGELFF.